This entry features one TCR beta chain sequence. Its antigen is not identified. The germline CDR1 and CDR2 sequences are LNHDA and SQIVND (reference sequence). CDR3 length: 12 residues. The ends lost 3 bases at V and 8 bases at J; junction bases unmatched: 2. The method was immunoSEQ multiplex PCR; TCRdb's version includes in-frame clones alone and lacks a portion of them. In the table there are more than 95,000 clones, about 90% of which are singletons. This sample was included in a study of OX40 agonist ivuxolimab in advanced cancers. Study-wide context: Partial responses were seen in three patients, one with hepatocellular carcinoma and two with cutaneous melanoma.

Study outcomes and limitations: Clonal expansion among partial responders at 0.1-3.0 mg/kg ranked near the lowest.

Source: CD4+ or CD8+ T cells sorted from blood, taken in a trial of the OX40 agonist ivuxolimab. The source of this sequence is an adult with an advanced solid tumor such as melanoma, head and neck, liver or kidney cancer. The J gene is TRBJ1-1, the V gene TRBV19; the match to TRBD1 covers 8 bases. As DNA, the CDR3 is TGTGCCAGTAGTATCGGACAGGGCGAAGCTTTCTTT. Its protein is CASSIGQGEAFF.